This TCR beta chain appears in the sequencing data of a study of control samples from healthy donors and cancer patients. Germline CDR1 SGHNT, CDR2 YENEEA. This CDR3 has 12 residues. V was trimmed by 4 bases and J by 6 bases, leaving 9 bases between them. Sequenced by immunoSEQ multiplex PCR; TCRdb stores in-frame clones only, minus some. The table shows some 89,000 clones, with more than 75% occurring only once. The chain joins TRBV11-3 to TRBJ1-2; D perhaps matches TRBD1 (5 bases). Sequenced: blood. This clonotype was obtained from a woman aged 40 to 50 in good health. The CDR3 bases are TGTGCCAGCAGCTCCAGGGTTGATGGCTACACCTTC. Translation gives CASSSRVDGYTF.